The count of the clone carrying this T cell receptor beta chain is one. Its target is not known. The data are from a study of Ad26.COV2.S vaccination and SARS-CoV-2 variants. Treatment meaning: around 19 received Ad26.COV2.S at low or high dose, single or two shots; about 5 received placebo; per-sample allocation not given. Day 63 after the first vaccine or placebo injection was the time point for sampling. Whole-study results and caveats: For non-spike TCRs, breadth in vaccine recipients resembled that in placebo recipients.

The trim removed 8 bases at V and 4 bases at J, leaving 7 bases unmatched. Germline V CDR1 and CDR2: SQVTM, ANQGSEA. This CDR3 contains 12 residues. Using immunoSEQ multiplex PCR, the repertoire was profiled, and TCRdb retains in-frame clones only, with some absent. Here the sample spans around 300,000 clones, under 90% being singletons. The V and J genes are TRBV29-1 and TRBJ1-2; 7 positions match TRBD1. Source: peripheral blood, taken in a trial of Ad26.COV2.S vaccine versus placebo. The TCR was taken from a person between 18 and 60 years old who received the Ad26.COV2.S COVID-19 vaccine or a placebo. The CDR3 nucleotides read TGCAGCTCAACAGGGGCTGGCTATGGCTACACCTTC. Its translation is CSSTGAGYGYTF.